One and the same sample provided the 11 T cell receptor beta chains below, sequenced in a study of T cells after somatic rescue of genetic block. Sequencing used immunoSEQ multiplex PCR; TCRdb keeps in-frame clones, though not all of them. The data show about 52,000 clones, with approximately 96% seen just once and more than 0.075% held by the top ten. Sequencing was done on a sample of peripheral blood mononuclear cells (PBMCs). The receptors derive from a child less than two years old.

V and J are TRBV9 and TRBJ2-1; 8 bases agree with TRBD2. Germline-derived CDR1 and CDR2 are SGDLS and YYNGEE. With V trimmed by 3 bases and J by 8 bases, 1 base remained unmatched. This CDR3 has 12 amino acids. CDR3 protein: CASSGSGDEQFF. Here the CDR3 DNA reads TGTGCCAGCAGCGGTAGCGGGGATGAGCAGTTCTTC.

CDR3 nucleotide sequence: TGTGCTAGTGACCGGGGACTAGCGGGAGGGCATTCGGGCACAGATACGCAGTATTTT. Translation gives CASDRGLAGGHSGTDTQYF. The chain uses TRBV12-5 and TRBJ2-3; 16 bases match TRBD2. The CDR3 spans 19 residues. J lost 1 base, V lost 7 bases, and 11 bases had no gene match. Germline V gene data show CDR1 as LGHNT and CDR2 as FRNRAP.

The chain has TRBV9 and TRBJ2-7, with 8 bases matching TRBD1. CDR3 length: 14 residues. J was trimmed by 3 bases and V by 0 bases; bases with no gene match: 2. Germline V gives CDR1 SGDLS, CDR2 YYNGEE. The CDR3 loop reads CASSVATGGYEQYF. The CDR3 region has the DNA TGTGCCAGCAGCGTAGCCACAGGGGGCTACGAGCAGTACTTC.

The CDR3 here is CASSRDRVNTEAFF. CDR3 DNA sequence: TGTGCCAGCAGTCGGGACAGGGTGAACACTGAAGCTTTCTTT. The chain has TRBV6-5 and TRBJ1-1; the match to TRBD1 covers 9 bases. V gave up 5 bases and J gave up 0 bases; unmatched junction bases: 1. The CDR3 is made up of 14 amino acids. The V gene's germline CDR1 is MNHEY and CDR2 SVGAGI.

V gene TRBV11-2 combines with J gene TRBJ2-5; 7 bases match TRBD1. Germline values: CDR1 SGHAT, CDR2 FQNNGV. V shed 3 bases and J 2 bases; nucleotides not matched to a gene: 0. The CDR3 covers 13 residues. As DNA, the CDR3 is TGTGCCAGCAGCTTCAGGGGGCAAGAGACCCAGTACTTC. It is translated as CASSFRGQETQYF.

This rearrangement joins TRBV7-9 to TRBJ2-7, with D possibly matching TRBD1 (6 bases). Trimming removed 2 bases at V and 7 bases at J, with 9 bases between. The V gene's germline CDR1 is SEHNR and CDR2 FQNEAQ (reference sequence). The CDR3 loop spans 12 amino acids. CDR3 bases: TGTGCCAGCAGCTTACAGGGGAAGGAGCAGTACTTC. Its translation is CASSLQGKEQYF.

V gene TRBV7-2 combines with J gene TRBJ2-2; possibly TRBD2 for D (5 bases). The V end lost 1 base, the J end lost 7 bases, and 10 bases lay between the germline ends. The CDR3 is 14 amino acids. Germline V gene lookup returns CDR1 SGHTA and CDR2 FQGNSA. CDR3 sequence reads: CASSLGAGGGELFF. The CDR3 DNA is TGTGCCAGCAGCTTAGGGGCCGGAGGCGGGGAGCTGTTTTTT. Using reference TRBV7-2 and TRBJ2-2 for the parts outside the CDR3, the full variable domain is GAGVSQSPSNKVTEKGKDVELRCDPISGHTALYWYRQSLGQGLEFLIYFQGNSAPDKSGLPSDRFSAERTGGSVSTLTIQRTQQEDSAVYLCASSLGAGGGELFFGEGSRLTVL.

CDR3 loop: CASSPGQNTGELFF. CDR3 in DNA: TGTGCCAGCAGTCCGGGACAGAACACCGGGGAGCTGTTTTTT. The chain is built from TRBV27 and TRBJ2-2; D might be TRBD1 (6 bases). Germline CDR1 and CDR2: MNHEY and SMNVEV (reference sequence). Trimming stripped 5 bases from V and 1 base from J, with 8 bases between. CDR3 length equals 14 residues.

The chain recombines TRBV5-6 with TRBJ2-7; 7 bases match TRBD1. The CDR3 runs to 16 residues. With V trimmed by 0 bases and J by 2 bases, 8 bases remained unmatched. Germline V gene lookup returns CDR1 SGHDT and CDR2 YYEEEE. The CDR3 nucleotides are TGTGCCAGCAGCTTGGTCCCGACAGGGACGCCCTACGAGCAGTACTTC. Translated, it gives CASSLVPTGTPYEQYF.

The chain employs TRBV19 and TRBJ2-7; D unclear. Per the germline V gene, CDR1 is LNHDA and CDR2 is SQIVND (reference sequence). The V and J ends lost 5 bases and 1 base respectively, with 3 bases between them. The CDR3 contains 11 residues. CDR3 protein: CASSSSYEQYF. For the CDR3, the DNA is TGTGCCAGTAGTTCATCCTACGAGCAGTACTTC. Using reference TRBV19 and TRBJ2-7 for the parts outside the CDR3, the full variable domain is DGGITQSPKYLFRKEGQNVTLSCEQNLNHDAMYWYRQDPGQGLRLIYYSQIVNDFQKGDIAEGYSVSREKKESFPLTVTSAQKNPTAFYLCASSSSYEQYFGPGTRLTVT.

The rearrangement links TRBV4-1 to TRBJ2-2; 11 bases align to TRBD1. The CDR3 runs to 15 residues. The germline V gene encodes CDR1 MGHRA and CDR2 YSYEKL. The V and J ends lost 4 bases and 4 bases, in that order; junction bases with no gene match: 2. CDR3 amino acids: CASSRGQGATGELFF. The CDR3 DNA reads as TGCGCCAGCAGCCGCGGACAGGGGGCCACCGGGGAGCTGTTTTTT.